The 7 T cell receptor beta chains below come from one sample, sequenced in a study of blood T cell repertoires in COVID-19. Produced via immunoSEQ multiplex PCR; TCRdb's table is partial and in-frame only. The sample has fewer than 250,000 clones, roughly four fifths seen once. The source material was PBMCs or T cells enriched from blood (not recorded which). Receptors were obtained from a woman in her thirties or forties who had been exposed to COVID-19.

This clone was observed a single time. This sequence joins TRBV7-3 and TRBJ2-1, with 8 nucleotides matching TRBD2. The V gene end was trimmed by 5 bases and the J gene end by 10 bases; junction bases not matched to a gene: 7. Germline V lookup: CDR1 SGHTA, CDR2 FQGTGA. The CDR3 extends over 13 amino acids. CDR3 nucleotides: TGTGCCAGCAGCGAGAGGCGGGGGGCGGAGCAGTTCTTC. Translating gives CASSERRGAEQFF. Based on the CDR3 plus reference TRBV7-3 and TRBJ2-1, the full variable domain is GAGVSQTPSNKVTEKGKYVELRCDPISGHTALYWYRQSLGQGPEFLIYFQGTGAADDSGLPNDRFFAVRPEGSVSTLKIQRTERGDSAVYLCASSERRGAEQFFGPGTRLTVL.

This clone was found once. The CDR3 bases are TGTGCCAGCAGGCGGACTAGCGGGGGGACCTACAATGAGCAGTTCTTC. This encodes CASRRTSGGTYNEQFF. The chain is built from TRBV7-2 and TRBJ2-1; TRBD2 agrees at 14 bases. This CDR3 comprises 16 residues. With 6 bases clipped from V and 2 bases from J, the junction kept 3 bases outside the gene matches. CDR1 is SGHTA, CDR2 FQGNSA, per germline.

The chain is built from TRBV6-5 and TRBJ2-3; tentatively, D is TRBD2 (5 bases). This CDR3 has 14 amino acids. The germline V gene encodes CDR1 MNHEY and CDR2 SVGAGI. V lost 7 bases, J lost 3 bases, and 14 bases lay in between. This CDR3 is CASKWNPGTDTQYF. For the CDR3, the DNA is TGTGCCAGCAAGTGGAATCCGGGAACAGATACGCAGTATTTT.

CDR3: CASSPRRENSPLHF. CDR3 nucleotides: TGTGCCAGCAGTCCTCGCCGGGAGAATTCACCCCTCCACTTT. The chain employs TRBV21-1 and TRBJ1-6. TRBV21-1 is a listed pseudogene. This CDR3 contains 14 residues.

The gene calls are TRBV10-3 and TRBJ2-6; 7 bases are shared with TRBD1. The germline V gene has CDR1 ENHRY and CDR2 SYGVKD. The ends lost 4 bases at V and 0 bases at J; junction bases unmatched: 12. The CDR3 extends over 19 amino acids. CDR3 amino acids: CAISGLERQGTSGANVLTF. CDR3 nucleotide sequence: TGTGCCATCAGTGGCCTAGAGCGACAGGGAACCTCTGGGGCCAACGTCCTGACTTTC.

The V call is TRBV5-6, the J call TRBJ2-5, with 10 bases matching TRBD2. This CDR3 comprises 16 residues. Trimming removed 2 bases from V and 4 bases from J; junction bases left unmatched: 8. The germline V gene encodes CDR1 SGHDT and CDR2 YYEEEE. The DNA of the CDR3 is TGTGCCAGCAGCTTTTTTGCTAGCGGGGGTCGAGAGACCCAGTACTTC. It encodes CASSFFASGGRETQYF. The full variable domain, completed using reference TRBV5-6 and TRBJ2-5, is DAGVTQSPTHLIKTRGQQVTLRCSPKSGHDTVSWYQQALGQGPQFIFQYYEEEERQRGNFPDRFSGHQFPNYSSELNVNALLLGDSALYLCASSFFASGGRETQYFGPGTRLLVL.

The rearrangement uses TRBV7-6 and TRBJ1-3; D might be TRBD1 (5 bases). The CDR3 consists of 15 residues. Germline loops: CDR1 SGHVS, CDR2 FNYEAQ. Trimming removed 0 bases from V and 2 bases from J, with 8 bases in between. The CDR3 DNA reads as TGTGCCAGCAGCTTAGCCGGGACTGCTGGAAACACCATATATTTT. This encodes CASSLAGTAGNTIYF.